Listed below are T cell receptor beta chains from one sample, sequenced in a study of blood T cell repertoires in COVID-19. The method was immunoSEQ multiplex PCR; TCRdb's version includes in-frame clones alone and lacks a portion of them. The sample carries approximately 80,000 clones, roughly 83% recorded once. The sample taken for sequencing was peripheral blood. The receptors here all came from a man aged 45 to 65 with active COVID-19. Both conserved end residues are part of each CDR3. The D gene is left open where the match is weak. Some rows have no size entry. The others give once, few or many, or a class for an expanded clone.

J,V,D,size,DNA,CDR3
TRBJ1-5,TRBV28,.,.,TGTGCCAGCAGTTTATCGACACCACGAGCCCAGCATTTT,CASSLSTPRAQHF
TRBJ1-1,TRBV9,.,.,TGTGCCAGCAGCGTAGCCATTACCGGGACAGAAGCTTTCTTT,CASSVAITGTEAFF
TRBJ2-3,TRBV11-2,TRBD1,.,TGTGCCAGCAGCTTAATGGGTAGCTGGACAGGGGTTACGGATACGCAGTATTTT,CASSLMGSWTGVTDTQYF
TRBJ1-5,TRBV27,.,.,TGTGTCAGCAGCCCCTCGGAGGGAAGGCATCAGCCCCAGCATTTT,CVSSPSEGRHQPQHF
TRBJ2-2,TRBV28,.,.,TGTGCCAGCAAGGGGGACATAGGCACCGGGGAGCTGTTTTTT,CASKGDIGTGELFF
TRBJ1-6,TRBV7-6,TRBD1,.,TGTGCCAGCAGCTTAGGACAGGGGGTTAGGAGTAATTCACCCCTCCACTTT,CASSLGQGVRSNSPLHF
TRBJ2-5,TRBV5-1,.,.,TGCGCCAGCAGCTTGGGCACAGGGCTAGCAGAGACCCAGTACTTC,CASSLGTGLAETQYF
TRBJ1-2,TRBV21-1,.,.,TGTGCCAGCAGCTTACAGGGACGGGCAAACTATGGCTACACCTTC,CASSLQGRANYGYTF
TRBJ2-3,TRBV6-5,.,.,TGTGCCAGCAGTTACTCCGGGGGAATAGGGACAGATACGCAGTATTTT,CASSYSGGIGTDTQYF
TRBJ2-5,TRBV7-9,.,once,TGTGCCAGCAGCTTACCCGAGGGAACGGAGACCCAGTACTTC,CASSLPEGTETQYF
TRBJ1-4,TRBV5-5,TRBD1,.,TGTGCCAGCAGCGATGACAGGGTCAATGAAAAACTGTTTTTT,CASSDDRVNEKLFF
TRBJ1-5,TRBV19,TRBD1,.,TGTGCCAGTAACGAGGGGGTACAGGGGGCATGGACTCAGCCCCAGCATTTT,CASNEGVQGAWTQPQHF
TRBJ1-1,TRBV5-1,.,.,TGCGCCAGCAGCTATCAGCTTGAAGGGGGTAGGACTGAAGCTTTCTTT,CASSYQLEGGRTEAFF
TRBJ1-1,TRBV12-3/TRBV12-4,.,.,TGTGCCAGCAGTGACCTAAGCGGCACTGAAGCTTTCTTT,CASSDLSGTEAFF
TRBJ2-5,TRBV9,.,.,TGTGCCAGCAGCGTAGGGGGGCCGCAAGAGACCCAGTACTTC,CASSVGGPQETQYF
TRBJ2-5,TRBV30,.,.,TGTGCCTGGAGTGTACAGGGAAGAAGTTCCCAGTACTTC,CAWSVQGRSSQYF
TRBJ1-6,TRBV9,TRBD1,.,TGTGCCAGCAGCGCGGACAGGGTTGATTCACCCCTCCACTTT,CASSADRVDSPLHF
TRBJ2-1,TRBV7-7,.,once,TGTGCCAGCAGCTACGGGACTTCCAATGAGCAGTTCTTC,CASSYGTSNEQFF
TRBJ2-7,TRBV3-1/TRBV3-2,.,.,TGTGCCAGCAGCCAAGCGGACAGCTCCTACGAGCAGTACTTC,CASSQADSSYEQYF
TRBJ1-5,TRBV5-6,TRBD1,.,TGTGCCAGCAGCCCGGGACAGATTCAGCCCCAGCATTTT,CASSPGQIQPQHF
TRBJ2-2,TRBV5-1,TRBD2,.,TGCGCCAGCAGCTTGACAGGACTAGCGGGCGCCACCGGGGAGCTGTTTTTT,CASSLTGLAGATGELFF
TRBJ2-7,TRBV5-4,TRBD2,.,TGTGCCAGCAGCTTGTTTGCTAGCGGAAGTAACGACGAGCAGTACTTC,CASSLFASGSNDEQYF
TRBJ2-1,TRBV7-3,TRBD1,.,TGTGCCAGCAGCTCTCGGACAGGGGGCATAAATGAGCAGTTCTTC,CASSSRTGGINEQFF
TRBJ1-2,TRBV5-1,.,.,TGCGCCAGCAGCTTGGACAGTAACTATGGCTACACCTTC,CASSLDSNYGYTF
TRBJ2-5,TRBV19,.,.,TGTGCCAGTAACAGGCAGGGGATAACGGAGACCCAGTACTTC,CASNRQGITETQYF
TRBJ2-7,TRBV11-2,TRBD2,.,TGTGCCAGCACGGGACTAGCTTGGGAGCAGTACTTC,CASTGLAWEQYF
TRBJ2-6,TRBV28,.,.,TGTGCCAGCAGTCCTGGGGGGACCTCTGGGGCCAACGTCCTGACTTTC,CASSPGGTSGANVLTF
TRBJ1-5,TRBV19,.,.,TGTGCCAGTAGTATAGTGGAGGGTTGGGGCAATCAGCCCCAGCATTTT,CASSIVEGWGNQPQHF
TRBJ1-4,TRBV18,TRBD1,.,TGTGCCAGCTCACTAGCGACAGGGGGCATAGAAAAACTGTTTTTT,CASSLATGGIEKLFF
TRBJ2-1,TRBV11-2,.,.,TGTGCCAGCAGCCCCCCGGCAACTAGCAGGACTCTTAATGAGCAGTTCTTC,CASSPPATSRTLNEQFF
TRBJ1-1,TRBV5-6,.,.,TGTGCCAGCAGCTTGCAAGGGACTGGAACTGAAGCTTTCTTT,CASSLQGTGTEAFF
TRBJ1-5,TRBV21-1,.,.,TGTGCCACTCTAGGGTGGGGCCAGAATAGCAATCAGCCCCAGCATTTT,CATLGWGQNSNQPQHF
TRBJ1-1,TRBV10-3,.,.,TGTGCCATCAGTGGTGGGGCAAACACTGAAGCTTTCTTT,CAISGGANTEAFF
TRBJ2-7,TRBV6-2/TRBV6-3,.,.,TGTGCCAGCAGTGGCCCTTTTAAGAGGACCTACGAGCAGTACTTC,CASSGPFKRTYEQYF
TRBJ2-2,TRBV24-1,.,few,TGTGCCACCAGTGATTTGCCTCGCGGGGTCGGGACCCGAGCCGACACCGGGGAGCTGTTTTTT,CATSDLPRGVGTRADTGELFF
TRBJ1-2,TRBV7-2,TRBD1,once,TGTGCCAGCAGCTTAGTCGGACAGGGTAACTATGGCTACACCTTC,CASSLVGQGNYGYTF
TRBJ2-5,TRBV6-2/TRBV6-3,.,.,TGTGCCAGCAGTTCCCCAGGGCAAGAGACCCAGTACTTC,CASSSPGQETQYF
TRBJ2-7,TRBV30,.,.,TGTGCCTGGAGTGTACATCTACGAACGCAGGGTGACGAGCAGTACTTC,CAWSVHLRTQGDEQYF
TRBJ2-7,TRBV6-5,.,.,TGTGCCAGCAGTCTGCCAGGGTTTGAACAGTACTTC,CASSLPGFEQYF
TRBJ2-7,TRBV5-1,TRBD2,few,TGCGCCAGCAGCGCGGACGGACTAGTCTACGAGCAGTACTTC,CASSADGLVYEQYF
TRBJ2-3,TRBV11-2,TRBD1,.,TGTGCCAGCAGCTGGATCGGCCAGGGGGCATATACGCAGTATTTT,CASSWIGQGAYTQYF
TRBJ2-5,TRBV9,.,.,TGTGCCAGCAGCGCCACCACAGGACAGTCGGAGACCCAGTACTTC,CASSATTGQSETQYF
TRBJ2-3,TRBV7-9,.,.,TGTGCCAGCAGCCCGGACCAGGGGGATACGCAGTATTTT,CASSPDQGDTQYF
TRBJ2-1,TRBV7-9,.,.,TGTGCCAGCAGCTTGCCAGGGCAGCGCGATGAGCAGTTCTTC,CASSLPGQRDEQFF
TRBJ2-3,TRBV7-3,TRBD2,.,TGTGCCAGCAGCCCAATGGGCGGGAGGGGGCGCACAGATACGCAGTATTTT,CASSPMGGRGRTDTQYF
TRBJ1-2,TRBV30,.,many,TGTGCCTGGAGTTTGGAGAGGGTCTATGGCTACACCTTC,CAWSLERVYGYTF
TRBJ2-3,TRBV12-5,TRBD2,.,TGTGCTAGTGGTTTGAAGTCCCGGCTAGCGGGGGGCACAGATACGCAGTATTTT,CASGLKSRLAGGTDTQYF
TRBJ2-1,TRBV5-1,.,.,TGCGCCAGCAGCTTCAAGGAAAGTTCGGGTAATGAGCAGTTCTTC,CASSFKESSGNEQFF
TRBJ2-7,TRBV7-9,.,.,TGTGCCAGCGGGAGAGACGTACGGGAGCAGTACTTC,CASGRDVREQYF
TRBJ1-2,TRBV18,TRBD1,.,TGTGCCAGCTCTCCGGACAGGGAATATGGCTACACCTTC,CASSPDREYGYTF
TRBJ1-3,TRBV6-5,.,.,TGTGCCGCTCTACGGGATGAAGGAACCATATATTTT,CAALRDEGTIYF
TRBJ2-7,TRBV30,.,.,TGTGCCTGGAGTGCGGACAGTGAACTATTCTACGAGCAGTACTTC,CAWSADSELFYEQYF
TRBJ1-6,TRBV5-1,.,once,TGCGCCAGCAGCTTTCAAAGAGCCGATGACTATAATTCACCCCTCCACTTT,CASSFQRADDYNSPLHF